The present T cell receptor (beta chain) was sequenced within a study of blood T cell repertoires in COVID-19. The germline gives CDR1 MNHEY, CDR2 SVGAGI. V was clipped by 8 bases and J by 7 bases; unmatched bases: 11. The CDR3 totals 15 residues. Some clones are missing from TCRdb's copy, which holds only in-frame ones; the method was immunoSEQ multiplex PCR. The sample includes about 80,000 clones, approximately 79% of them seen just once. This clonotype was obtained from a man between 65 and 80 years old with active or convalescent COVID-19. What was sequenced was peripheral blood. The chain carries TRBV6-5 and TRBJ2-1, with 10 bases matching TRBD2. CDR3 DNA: TGTGCCAGCGGCCCTAGCGGGGGTAGGGAAAATGAGCAGTTCTTC. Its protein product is CASGPSGGRENEQFF.